This record concerns one TCR beta chain sequence. This was a survey-level run. Sequenced by immunoSEQ multiplex PCR; TCRdb stores in-frame clones only, minus some. The sample records 32,000 or so clones, nearly 90% being singletons. This specimen belongs to a study of STAT5B mutations in CD4+ large granular lymphocyte leukemia. Control samples were healthy donors' buffy coats. Germline V gene sequence: CDR1 MNHEY, CDR2 SVGAGI. The CDR3 is 15 amino acids. V lost 0 bases and J lost 3, with 11 bases in between. This rearrangement joins TRBV6-5 to TRBJ1-1; D remains unclear. Sequenced sample: CD4+ T cells from blood buffy coats. The clonotype was recovered from a human donor in good health. CDR3 amino acids: CASSYSTQSYTEAFF. The CDR3 DNA reads as TGTGCCAGCAGTTACTCGACTCAGTCTTACACTGAAGCTTTCTTT.